The clone carrying this T cell receptor (beta chain) was observed a few times. Its antigen is not known. The length of the CDR3 is 12 residues. The germline CDR1 and CDR2 sequences are LGHNA and YNFKEQ. Trimming cost V 0 bases and J 11 bases, with 9 bases left between them. Clones were sequenced by immunoSEQ multiplex PCR, and TCRdb holds only the in-frame ones, with some missing. Here the sample spans about 64,000 clones, 70% to 90% being singletons. This entry belongs to a study of OX40 agonist ivuxolimab in advanced cancers. About the research overall: Each dose-escalation patient presented with hepatocellular carcinoma, melanoma, renal cell or head and neck cancer. Regarding the study as a whole: Determination of antigen specificity was not performed for the expanded peripheral T cells.

This material consisted of CD4+ or CD8+ T cells sorted from blood, taken in a trial of the OX40 agonist ivuxolimab. This sequence joins TRBV4-2 and TRBJ2-3; D unclear. The clonotype originates from an adult with an advanced solid tumor such as melanoma, head and neck, liver or kidney cancer. Written as DNA, the CDR3 is TGTGCCAGCAGCCAAGATTGGTCCAAGCAGTATTTT. This gives the protein CASSQDWSKQYF.